These 29 T cell receptor beta chains were sequenced from one sample in a study of blood T cell repertoires in COVID-19. Some clones are missing from TCRdb's copy, which holds only in-frame ones; the method was immunoSEQ multiplex PCR. The sample has 100,000 to 150,000 clones; about nine tenths are singletons. The sample comprised peripheral blood. The source is a man between 45 and 60 years old with acute or convalescent COVID-19.

CDR3 sequence: CASSPWGGEKETQYF. Written as DNA, the CDR3 is TGTGCCAGCAGCCCCTGGGGGGGGGAGAAAGAGACCCAGTACTTC. This rearrangement joins TRBV27 to TRBJ2-5; the match to TRBD2 covers 7 bases. The CDR3 is 15 amino acids. Looked up from germline, CDR1 is MNHEY and CDR2 is SMNVEV (reference sequence). The V and J ends lost 6 bases and 3 bases, in that order; junction bases with no gene match: 10.

This clone was observed once. The gene calls are TRBV30 and TRBJ1-2; D is uncertain. Trimming took 2 bases from V and 3 from J, leaving 16 bases between them. Germline V gene lookup returns CDR1 GTSNPN and CDR2 SVGIG (reference sequence). CDR3 length: 15 amino acids. CDR3 sequence: CAWSPGGATYYGYTF. As DNA, the CDR3 is TGTGCCTGGAGTCCCGGAGGCGCTACTTACTATGGCTACACCTTC. The whole variable domain, filled in from reference TRBV30 and TRBJ1-2, reads SQTIHQWPATLVQPVGSPLSLECTVEGTSNPNLYWYRQAAGRGLQLLFYSVGIGQISSEVPQNLSASRPQDRQFILSSKKLLLSDSGFYLCAWSPGGATYYGYTFGSGTRLTVV.

This chain uses TRBV5-1 with TRBJ2-3; D is possibly TRBD1 (6 bases). V shed 2 bases and J shed 7 bases, with 14 bases lying between them. CDR3 length: 14 residues. The germline V gene has CDR1 SGHRS and CDR2 YFSETQ. Here the CDR3 reads CASSLGQTYYTQYF. Written as DNA, the CDR3 is TGCGCCAGCAGCTTAGGACAGACCTACTATACGCAGTATTTT.

The rearrangement joins TRBV7-8 to TRBJ1-1; no firm D call. CDR1 is SGHVS, CDR2 FQNEAQ, per germline. The length of the CDR3 is 15 residues. The V and J ends lost 2 bases and 3 bases respectively, with 13 bases between them. CDR3 coding DNA: TGTGCCAGCAGCTTACTCGCGCAGGCTCACACTGAAGCTTTCTTT. It yields the protein CASSLLAQAHTEAFF.

About this clone itself: Other DNA sequences in the sample encode the same CDR3. The chain uses TRBV10-1 and TRBJ1-1; D unresolved. CDR3 length: 12 residues. CDR1 WNHNN and CDR2 SYGVQD come from the germline V gene (reference sequence). V lost 4 bases and J lost 5, with 8 bases in between. CDR3 sequence reads: CASSGGGTEAFF. DNA of the CDR3: TGCGCCAGCAGTGGAGGCGGAACTGAAGCTTTCTTT.

This sequence joins TRBV5-4 and TRBJ1-2; 12 positions match TRBD1. The CDR3 length is 15 residues. The ends lost 4 bases at V and 4 bases at J; junction bases unmatched: 5. CDR1 and CDR2 (germline): SGHNT, YYREEE (reference sequence). In DNA, the CDR3 is TGTGCCAGCAGCCCCGGGACAGGGGGCATCTATGGCTACACCTTC. This sequence encodes CASSPGTGGIYGYTF.

The chain carries TRBV4-2 and TRBJ1-2; 8 nucleotides match TRBD1. The CDR3 length is 15 residues. In germline, CDR1 is LGHNA, CDR2 YNFKEQ. Unmatched junction bases numbered 8, after V lost 0 bases and J lost 8 bases. For the CDR3, the DNA is TGTGCCAGCAGCCAAGATGACCCACAGGGGGGAGGCTACACCTTC. Encoded protein: CASSQDDPQGGGYTF.

V gene TRBV5-1 combines with J gene TRBJ2-7, with a weak D call TRBD1 (5 bases). Trimming pared 4 bases from V and 6 bases from J, leaving 20 bases between. Germline V gene lookup returns CDR1 SGHRS and CDR2 YFSETQ. The CDR3 consists of 15 residues. CDR3 DNA: TGCGCCAGCAGCCAAGGGGCCCCCTCCTACGGCGAGCAGTACTTC. Translated: CASSQGAPSYGEQYF.

The chain links TRBV7-2 to TRBJ1-6; D gene ambiguous. Deletions cut 1 base from V and 8 bases from J, with 12 bases between. Germline assignment: CDR1 SGHTA and CDR2 FQGNSA. The CDR3 covers 15 residues. As DNA, the CDR3 is TGTGCCAGCAGCTTAGAGTTCTCCCTATATTCACCCCTCCACTTT. Amino acid sequence: CASSLEFSLYSPLHF.

The chain is built from TRBV28 and TRBJ1-5; D is unresolved. Germline CDR1 reads MDHEN; CDR2 reads SYDVKM. The CDR3 loop spans 12 amino acids. V shed 7 bases and J shed 4 bases, with 8 bases lying between them. CDR3 amino acids: CASTEVNQPQHF. CDR3 in DNA: TGTGCCAGCACCGAGGTGAATCAGCCCCAGCATTTT.

The V and J genes are TRBV2 and TRBJ2-5, with a possible D match to TRBD1 (6 bases). The CDR3 runs 14 residues. Germline values: CDR1 SNHLY, CDR2 FYNNEI. Trimming removed 3 bases at V and 2 bases at J, with 10 bases between. The CDR3 loop reads CASSDGTRQETQYF. CDR3 sequence (DNA): TGTGCCAGCAGTGACGGGACACGACAAGAGACCCAGTACTTC.

This chain's CDR3 is CASSFGLAGGTEQFF. The CDR3 region has the DNA TGTGCCAGCAGCTTTGGACTAGCGGGAGGGACTGAGCAGTTCTTC. This chain links TRBV7-9 with TRBJ2-1, with 15 nucleotides matching TRBD2. This CDR3 is 15 amino acids long. V lost 3 bases to trimming and J lost 9 bases; unmatched junction nucleotides: 3. Germline CDR1 SEHNR, CDR2 FQNEAQ (reference sequence).

The chain uses TRBV6-6 and TRBJ1-2; D not resolved. The CDR3 consists of 13 residues. V lost 4 bases and J lost 6, with 12 bases in between. Germline V gene data show CDR1 as MNHNY and CDR2 as SVGAGI (reference sequence). The CDR3 nucleotides are TGTGCCAGCAGTTCTCTTAGGAGTCATGGCTACACCTTC. Residues: CASSSLRSHGYTF.

The gene calls are TRBV5-1 and TRBJ2-2; 7 nucleotides agree with TRBD1. CDR3 length: 17 amino acids. Germline CDR1 SGHRS, CDR2 YFSETQ. The trim removed 4 bases at V and 2 bases at J, leaving 11 bases unmatched. The CDR3 coding sequence is TGCGCCAGCAGCCCACAACAGGGGAATACTAACACCGGGGAGCTGTTTTTT. Translating gives CASSPQQGNTNTGELFF.

The chain has TRBV27 and TRBJ2-2, with TRBD2 identical over 11 bases. From germline, CDR1 is MNHEY and CDR2 SMNVEV (reference sequence). There are 11 residues in the CDR3. V was clipped by 11 bases and J by 7 bases; unmatched bases: 0. CDR3: CAGTSGGELFF. As DNA, the CDR3 is TGTGCCGGGACTAGCGGCGGGGAGCTGTTTTTT.

This chain uses TRBV3-1 (or the pseudogene TRBV3-2) with TRBJ1-5, with D perhaps matching TRBD1 (6 bases). Germline CDR1 is LGHDT and CDR2 is YNNKEL (reference sequence). The CDR3 totals 14 residues. V was pared by 2 bases and J by 4 bases, with 9 bases between. The CDR3 DNA reads as TGTGCCAGCAGCCAACGTCAGGGGAATCAGCCCCAGCATTTT. It codes for CASSQRQGNQPQHF.

V is TRBV19 and J is TRBJ2-7; no clear D gene. The CDR3 spans 14 residues. V was cut by 2 bases and J by 0 bases, with 8 bases left in between. Germline lookup yields CDR1 LNHDA and CDR2 SQIVND (reference sequence). CDR3 nucleotide sequence: TGTGCCAGTAGTATACTTCTGAGCTCCTACGAGCAGTACTTC. Protein sequence: CASSILLSSYEQYF.

The chain uses TRBV5-4 and TRBJ2-5; TRBD2 agrees at 8 bases. The CDR3 is 15 residues long. The junction had 7 bases not matched to a gene; V was cut back by 1 base and J by 5 bases. Germline V lookup: CDR1 SGHNT, CDR2 YYREEE (reference sequence). This chain's CDR3 is CASSLRNSGVETQYF. The CDR3 DNA reads TGTGCCAGCAGCTTGCGAAATAGCGGGGTCGAGACCCAGTACTTC.

V usage is TRBV5-1 and J usage is TRBJ1-6; D is unresolved. Trimming pared 0 bases from V and 8 bases from J, leaving 9 bases between. Germline CDR1 SGHRS, CDR2 YFSETQ. This CDR3 region has 14 residues. CDR3 sequence reads: CASSLAQVDSPLHF. The DNA of the CDR3 is TGCGCCAGCAGCTTGGCCCAGGTTGATTCACCCCTCCACTTT.

This clone appeared a few times. The chain employs TRBV15 and TRBJ1-2, with a weak D call TRBD1 (5 bases). The CDR3 runs 16 residues. Trimming removed 0 bases from V and 2 bases from J, with 13 bases in between. From germline, CDR1 is LNHNV and CDR2 YYDKDF (reference sequence). The CDR3 is CATSREITGANYGYTF. The DNA of the CDR3 is TGTGCCACCAGCAGAGAGATAACAGGCGCCAACTATGGCTACACCTTC.

V and J are TRBV28 and TRBJ1-5; maybe TRBD1 (6 bases). From germline, CDR1 is MDHEN and CDR2 SYDVKM. The CDR3 totals 13 residues. Deletions cut 4 bases from V and 7 bases from J, with 11 bases between. The CDR3 bases are TGTGCCAGCAGTTACAGGGAAGAGCAGCCCCAGCATTTT. Amino acid sequence: CASSYREEQPQHF.

This chain links TRBV3-1 (or the pseudogene TRBV3-2) with TRBJ1-2; no reliable D call. Germline CDR1 and CDR2: LGHDT and YNNKEL (reference sequence). Trimming took off 0 bases at V and 4 bases at J, with 12 bases between the two ends. The CDR3 loop spans 15 amino acids. The CDR3 region is CASSQESQTRYGYTF. CDR3 nucleotide sequence: TGTGCCAGCAGCCAAGAGTCCCAGACTCGCTATGGCTACACCTTC.

This clone has more than one count but fewer than ten. J is TRBJ1-5 and V is TRBV7-2, with TRBD1 as a possible D gene (6 bases). V was trimmed by 4 bases and J by 16 bases, leaving 20 bases between them. CDR1 and CDR2 (germline): SGHTA, FQGNSA. The CDR3 extends over 13 amino acids. The CDR3 protein is CASSSRGGGDKHF. DNA of the CDR3: TGTGCCAGCAGCTCCCGAGGCGGGGGCGACAAACATTTT.

The chain joins TRBV5-5 to TRBJ2-3, with 13 bases that match TRBD2. With V trimmed by 3 bases and J by 0 bases, 7 bases remained unmatched. CDR3 length: 18 amino acids. Germline V gene data show CDR1 as SGHKS and CDR2 as YYEKEE (reference sequence). The CDR3 region is CASSSRTSGGLSTDTQYF. Written as DNA, the CDR3 is TGTGCCAGCAGCTCTCGGACTAGCGGGGGCCTAAGCACAGATACGCAGTATTTT.

This chain connects TRBV6-6 to TRBJ2-7; TRBD2 agrees at 11 bases. From germline, CDR1 is MNHNY and CDR2 SVGAGI (reference sequence). The V segment lost 2 bases and the J segment 3 bases; nucleotides outside the gene matches: 6. The CDR3 loop spans 16 amino acids. The CDR3 region is CASSYHGTSGDYEQYF. The CDR3 DNA reads as TGTGCCAGCAGTTACCACGGGACTAGCGGAGACTACGAGCAGTACTTC.

This chain links TRBV9 with TRBJ2-1, with TRBD1 identical over 8 bases. The V gene end was trimmed by 3 bases and the J gene end by 8 bases; junction bases not matched to a gene: 10. The CDR3 length is 15 residues. Germline V lookup: CDR1 SGDLS, CDR2 YYNGEE. Here the CDR3 reads CASSARTGPEYEQFF. The CDR3 nucleotides are TGTGCCAGCAGCGCCCGGACAGGGCCGGAGTATGAGCAGTTCTTC.

The chain couples TRBV24-1 to TRBJ2-2; 11 bases align to TRBD2. This CDR3 has 15 residues. CDR1 and CDR2 from the germline V gene are KGHDR and SFDVKD. Germline trimming cut 7 bases from V and 5 bases from J; bases unmatched to any gene: 5. The CDR3 protein is CATSHSGGVTGELFF. In nucleotides, the CDR3 is TGTGCCACCAGCCATAGCGGGGGGGTGACCGGGGAGCTGTTTTTT.

This clone showed up just a few times. The V call is TRBV11-2, the J call TRBJ2-1; 9 bases agree with TRBD1. The V gene end was trimmed by 4 bases and the J gene end by 5 bases; junction bases not matched to a gene: 9. Germline CDR1 reads SGHAT; CDR2 reads FQNNGV. The CDR3 is 16 amino acids. Here the CDR3 reads CASSSLRDRANNEQFF. The CDR3 DNA sequence: TGTGCCAGCAGCTCCCTTCGGGACAGGGCTAACAATGAGCAGTTCTTC.

This chain connects TRBV6-5 to TRBJ1-1, with a possible D match to TRBD1 (6 bases). V lost 6 bases and J 6 bases, leaving 14 bases between the germline ends. This CDR3 is built from 13 residues. Per the germline V gene, CDR1 is MNHEY and CDR2 is SVGAGI. The CDR3 DNA reads TGTGCCAGCAGGCCCGTTGCAGGGGCTGAAGCTTTCTTT. Residues: CASRPVAGAEAFF.